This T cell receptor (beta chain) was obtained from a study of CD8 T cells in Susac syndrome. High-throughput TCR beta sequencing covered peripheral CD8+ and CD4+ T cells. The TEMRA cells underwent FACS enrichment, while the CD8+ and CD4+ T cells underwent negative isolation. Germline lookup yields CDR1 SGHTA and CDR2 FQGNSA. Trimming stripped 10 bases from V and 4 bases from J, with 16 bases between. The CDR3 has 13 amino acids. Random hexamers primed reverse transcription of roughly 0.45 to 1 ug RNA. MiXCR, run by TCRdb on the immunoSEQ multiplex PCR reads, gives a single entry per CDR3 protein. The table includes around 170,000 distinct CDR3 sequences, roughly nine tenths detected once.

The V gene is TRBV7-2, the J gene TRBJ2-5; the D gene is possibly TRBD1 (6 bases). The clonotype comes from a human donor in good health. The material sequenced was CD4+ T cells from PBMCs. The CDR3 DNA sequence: TGTGCCACCGCCAGGGGCGCTGGAGAGACCCAGTACTTC. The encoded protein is CATARGAGETQYF. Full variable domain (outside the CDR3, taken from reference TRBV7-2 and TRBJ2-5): GAGVSQSPSNKVTEKGKDVELRCDPISGHTALYWYRQSLGQGLEFLIYFQGNSAPDKSGLPSDRFSAERTGGSVSTLTIQRTQQEDSAVYLCATARGAGETQYFGPGTRLLVL.